This TCR beta chain was identified in a study of blood T cell repertoires in COVID-19. Sequenced by immunoSEQ multiplex PCR; TCRdb stores in-frame clones only, minus some. The sample records fewer than 300,000 clones, about four fifths being singletons. CDR3 length: 14 amino acids. Germline V gene sequence: CDR1 MNHEY, CDR2 SMNVEV (reference sequence). Trimming took off 4 bases at V and 7 bases at J, with 14 bases between the two ends. Sequencing input: peripheral blood. The receptor was isolated from a young woman with acute or convalescent COVID-19. The gene calls are TRBV27 and TRBJ2-1, with D maybe TRBD2 (6 bases). CDR3 nucleotides: TGTGCCAGCAGTTCGGGACTCCTGGAAAATGAGCAGTTCTTC. Its translation: CASSSGLLENEQFF.